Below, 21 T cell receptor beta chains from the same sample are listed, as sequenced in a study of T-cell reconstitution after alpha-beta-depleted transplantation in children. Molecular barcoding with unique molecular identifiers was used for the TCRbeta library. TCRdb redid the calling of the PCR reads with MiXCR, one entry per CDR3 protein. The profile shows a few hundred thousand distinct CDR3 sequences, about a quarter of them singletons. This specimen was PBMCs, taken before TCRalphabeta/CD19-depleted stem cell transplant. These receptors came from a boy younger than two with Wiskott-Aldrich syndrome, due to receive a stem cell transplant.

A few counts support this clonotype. The CDR3 spells CASSVLGLAASYEQYF. In DNA, the CDR3 is TGCGCCAGCAGTGTTCTCGGATTAGCGGCCTCCTACGAGCAGTACTTC. The rearrangement links TRBV10-2 to TRBJ2-7, with D possibly matching TRBD2 (6 bases). The CDR3 sequence is 16 residues long. Trimming took off 4 bases at V and 0 bases at J, with 16 bases between the two ends. CDR1 is WSHSY, CDR2 SAAADI, per germline.

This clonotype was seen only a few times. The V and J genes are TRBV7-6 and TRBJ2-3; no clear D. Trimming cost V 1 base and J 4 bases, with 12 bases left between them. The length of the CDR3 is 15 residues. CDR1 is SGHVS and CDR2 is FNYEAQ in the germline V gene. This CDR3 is CASSLEGRRADTQYF. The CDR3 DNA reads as TGTGCCAGCAGCTTAGAAGGGCGAAGGGCAGATACGCAGTATTTT.

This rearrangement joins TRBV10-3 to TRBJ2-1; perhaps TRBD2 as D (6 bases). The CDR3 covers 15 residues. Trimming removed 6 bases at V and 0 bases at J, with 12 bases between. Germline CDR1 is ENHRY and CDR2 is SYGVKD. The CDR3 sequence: CAISAGTPSYNEQFF. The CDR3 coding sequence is TGTGCCATCAGCGCCGGGACTCCCTCCTACAATGAGCAGTTCTTC.

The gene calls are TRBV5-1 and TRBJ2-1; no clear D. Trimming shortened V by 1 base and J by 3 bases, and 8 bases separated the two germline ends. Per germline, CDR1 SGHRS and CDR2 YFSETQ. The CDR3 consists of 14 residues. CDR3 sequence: CASSLRAVYNEQFF. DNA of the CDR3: TGCGCCAGCAGCTTGCGGGCAGTCTACAATGAGCAGTTCTTC. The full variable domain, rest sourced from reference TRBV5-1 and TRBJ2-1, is KAGVTQTPRYLIKTRGQQVTLSCSPISGHRSVSWYQQTPGQGLQFLFEYFSETQRNKGNFPGRFSGRQFSNSRSEMNVSTLELGDSALYLCASSLRAVYNEQFFGPGTRLTVL.

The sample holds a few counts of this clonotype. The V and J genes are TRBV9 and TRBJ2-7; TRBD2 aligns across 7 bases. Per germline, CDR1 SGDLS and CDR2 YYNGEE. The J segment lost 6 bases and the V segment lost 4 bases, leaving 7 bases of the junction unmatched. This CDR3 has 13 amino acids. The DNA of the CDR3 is TGTGCCAGCAGCTTGGCCTGGGAGGGCGAGCAGTACTTC. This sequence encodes CASSLAWEGEQYF.

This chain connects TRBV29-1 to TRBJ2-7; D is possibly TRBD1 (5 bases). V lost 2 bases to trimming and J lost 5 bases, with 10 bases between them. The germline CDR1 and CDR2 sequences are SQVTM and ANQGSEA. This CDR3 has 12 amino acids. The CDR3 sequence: CSVERGSNEQYF. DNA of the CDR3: TGCAGCGTTGAAAGGGGCAGCAACGAGCAGTACTTC.

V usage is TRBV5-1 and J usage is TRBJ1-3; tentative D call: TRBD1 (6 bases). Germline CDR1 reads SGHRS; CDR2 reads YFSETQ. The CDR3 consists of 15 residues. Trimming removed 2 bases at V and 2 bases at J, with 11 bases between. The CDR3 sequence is CASSFWGRTGNTIYF. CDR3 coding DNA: TGCGCCAGCAGCTTTTGGGGGCGAACTGGAAACACCATATATTTT. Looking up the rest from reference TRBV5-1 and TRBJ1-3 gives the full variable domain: KAGVTQTPRYLIKTRGQQVTLSCSPISGHRSVSWYQQTPGQGLQFLFEYFSETQRNKGNFPGRFSGRQFSNSRSEMNVSTLELGDSALYLCASSFWGRTGNTIYFGEGSWLTVV.

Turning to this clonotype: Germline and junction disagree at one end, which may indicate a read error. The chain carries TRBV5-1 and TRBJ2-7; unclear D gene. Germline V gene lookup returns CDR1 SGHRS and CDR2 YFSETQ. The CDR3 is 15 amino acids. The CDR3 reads CASSRVVALSSEQYF. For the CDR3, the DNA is TGCGCCAGCAGCCGCGTTGTAGCCCTGTCCTCCGAGCAGTACTTC.

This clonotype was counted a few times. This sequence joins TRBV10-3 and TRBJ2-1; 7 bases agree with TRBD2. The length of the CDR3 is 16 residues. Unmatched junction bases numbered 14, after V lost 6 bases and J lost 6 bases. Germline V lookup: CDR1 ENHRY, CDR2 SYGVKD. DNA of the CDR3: TGTGCCATCAGACCGCCAGCGGGGAGGGAGGCCAATGAGCAGTTCTTC. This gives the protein CAIRPPAGREANEQFF.

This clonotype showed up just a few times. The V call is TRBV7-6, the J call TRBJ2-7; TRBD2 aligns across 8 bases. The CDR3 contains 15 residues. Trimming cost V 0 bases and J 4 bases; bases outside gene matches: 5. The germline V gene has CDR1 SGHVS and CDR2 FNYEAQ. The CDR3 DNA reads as TGTGCCAGCAGCTTAGCACCATTAGCGGGATACGAGCAGTACTTC. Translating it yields CASSLAPLAGYEQYF.

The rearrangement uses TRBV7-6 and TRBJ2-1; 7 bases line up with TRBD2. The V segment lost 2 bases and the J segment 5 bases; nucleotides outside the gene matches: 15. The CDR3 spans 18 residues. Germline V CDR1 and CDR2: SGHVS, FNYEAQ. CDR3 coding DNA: TGTGCCAGCAGCTTATATGCTGGGGGGGAGGGGACCCACAATGAGCAGTTCTTC. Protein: CASSLYAGGEGTHNEQFF.

The CDR3 bases are TGTGCCTGGAGTGTACTAGCGGGAGGGTTATCCTACAATGAGCAGTTCTTC. This translates into CAWSVLAGGLSYNEQFF. The chain uses TRBV30 and TRBJ2-1, with 13 bases aligning to TRBD2. Germline V gene lookup returns CDR1 GTSNPN and CDR2 SVGIG (reference sequence). The trim removed 0 bases at V and 1 base at J, leaving 3 bases unmatched. The CDR3 runs to 17 residues.

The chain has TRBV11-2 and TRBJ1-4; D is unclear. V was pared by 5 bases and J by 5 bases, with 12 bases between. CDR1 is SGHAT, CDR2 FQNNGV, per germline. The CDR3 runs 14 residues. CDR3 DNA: TGTGCCAGCAGCGGACGGGCGGGGAATGAAAAACTGTTTTTT. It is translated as CASSGRAGNEKLFF.

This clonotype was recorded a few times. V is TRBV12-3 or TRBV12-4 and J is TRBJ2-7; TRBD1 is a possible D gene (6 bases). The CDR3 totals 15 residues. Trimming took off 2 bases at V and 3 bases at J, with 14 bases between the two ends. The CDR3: CASSLKRTALYEQYF. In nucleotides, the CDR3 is TGTGCCAGCAGTTTAAAGAGGACAGCTCTCTACGAGCAGTACTTC.

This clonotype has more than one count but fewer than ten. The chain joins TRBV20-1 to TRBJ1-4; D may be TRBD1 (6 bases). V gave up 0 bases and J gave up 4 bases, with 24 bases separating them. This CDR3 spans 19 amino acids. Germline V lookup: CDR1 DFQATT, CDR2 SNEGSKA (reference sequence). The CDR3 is CSAREGIPGHHLLNEKLFF. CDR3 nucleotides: TGCAGTGCTAGAGAGGGGATACCGGGACATCACCTCCTTAATGAAAAACTGTTTTTT.

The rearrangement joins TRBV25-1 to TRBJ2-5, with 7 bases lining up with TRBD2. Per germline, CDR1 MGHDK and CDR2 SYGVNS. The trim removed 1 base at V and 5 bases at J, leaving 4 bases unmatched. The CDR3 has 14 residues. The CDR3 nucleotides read TGTGCCAGCAGTGAATCGGGGGGTGGGGAGACCCAGTACTTC. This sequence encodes CASSESGGGETQYF.

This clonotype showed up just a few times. CDR3 in DNA: TGTGCCAGCAGTTTTGTCGGGAGCAAGACCGGGGAGCTGTTTTTT. Encoded protein: CASSFVGSKTGELFF. The chain uses TRBV12-3 or TRBV12-4 and TRBJ2-2, with D perhaps matching TRBD2 (6 bases). CDR3 size: 15 residues. The germline V and J ends were trimmed by 3 bases and 5 bases, with 13 bases remaining between them.

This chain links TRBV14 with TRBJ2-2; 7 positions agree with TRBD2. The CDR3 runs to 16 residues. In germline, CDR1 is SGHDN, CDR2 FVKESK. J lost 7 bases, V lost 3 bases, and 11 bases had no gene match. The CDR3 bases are TGTGCCAGCAGCCATGGAGGACTAGGACAATACGGGGAGCTGTTTTTT. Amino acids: CASSHGGLGQYGELFF.

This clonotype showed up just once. The CDR3 DNA reads as TGCGCCAGCAGCGCAGGAGCCCTCGGGGATACGCAGTATTTT. Residues: CASSAGALGDTQYF. The genes are TRBV5-1 and TRBJ2-3; unclear D gene. With 4 bases removed from V and 6 bases from J, the gap between germline ends came to 15 bases. This CDR3 comprises 14 residues. From germline, CDR1 is SGHRS and CDR2 YFSETQ.

The CDR3 DNA is TGTGCCAGCAGTTTTGGGACCGCTTCTGCCTACACCTTC. The encoded protein is CASSFGTASAYTF. This chain links TRBV12-3 or TRBV12-4 with TRBJ1-2, with D maybe TRBD1 (5 bases). V shed 3 bases and J shed 10 bases, with 15 bases lying between them. This CDR3 is 13 amino acids long.

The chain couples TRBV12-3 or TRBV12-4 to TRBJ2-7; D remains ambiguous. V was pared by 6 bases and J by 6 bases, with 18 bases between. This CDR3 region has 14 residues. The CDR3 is CASSPRVGTAEQYF. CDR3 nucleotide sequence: TGTGCCAGCAGCCCTCGGGTGGGAACGGCCGAGCAGTACTTC.